Listed below are T cell receptor beta chains from one sample, sequenced in a study of T cells in Graves' hyperthyroidism and ophthalmopathy. In TCRdb, the multiplex PCR reads were re-called with MiXCR into one record per CDR3 protein. The sample yields a few hundred thousand distinct CDR3 sequences, around 42% seen once. The sequenced material came from peripheral blood or thyroid tissue (not recorded which). The receptors here all came from a woman under 30 with Graves' hyperthyroidism. Each CDR3 is given with its conserved first and last residue. A D gene is named only where the DNA matches it firmly. Clone sizes are given selectively: once, few, many, or a class where the clone is expanded.

>many|TRBV29-1|.|TRBJ2-5
CSVTTRDSQETQYF
TGCAGCGTTACTACACGCGACAGCCAAGAGACCCAGTACTTC
>.|TRBV29-1|TRBD1|TRBJ2-7
CSAGQGIDEQYF
TGCAGCGCGGGACAGGGTATCGACGAGCAGTACTTC
>once|TRBV2|.|TRBJ2-2
CASSDRFLGELFF
TGTGCCAGCAGTGATCGGTTTTTGGGGGAGCTGTTTTTT
>.|TRBV19|TRBD1|TRBJ2-6
CASSSGQGRSGANVLTF
TGTGCCAGTAGTTCCGGACAGGGCCGCTCTGGGGCCAACGTCCTGACTTTC
>.|TRBV29-1|TRBD1|TRBJ2-5
CSVTGGWETQYF
TGCAGCGTTACAGGGGGCTGGGAGACCCAGTACTTC
>few|TRBV14|.|TRBJ2-6
CASTPGANVLTF
TGTGCCAGCACCCCGGGGGCCAACGTCCTGACTTTC
>many|TRBV19|TRBD2|TRBJ2-7
CATARALAEYEQYF
TGTGCCACCGCAAGGGCACTAGCGGAGTACGAGCAGTACTTC
>many|TRBV9|.|TRBJ2-3
CASTVADTDTQYF
TGTGCCAGCACTGTAGCGGACACAGATACGCAGTATTTT
>.|TRBV13|.|TRBJ2-4
CASSDGGHRWRAKNIQYF
TGTGCCAGCAGTGACGGGGGGCATAGATGGAGAGCCAAAAACATTCAGTACTTC
>.|TRBV10-1|TRBD2|TRBJ2-1
CASSALPAGAGGEQFF
TGCGCCAGCAGTGCCCTCCCAGCGGGAGCCGGGGGTGAGCAGTTCTTC
>many|TRBV6-2/TRBV6-3|TRBD1|TRBJ1-2
CASGTGLNYGYTF
TGTGCCAGTGGGACAGGACTTAACTATGGCTACACCTTC
>many|TRBV7-2|.|TRBJ2-1
CASSGPSNEQFF
TGTGCCAGTTCGGGACCGAGCAATGAGCAGTTCTTC
>.|TRBV7-2|.|TRBJ1-2
CASSLGRERYGYTF
TGTGCCAGCAGCTTAGGACGAGAACGGTATGGCTACACCTTC
>many|TRBV6-5|TRBD1|TRBJ1-1
CASLGTEKEAFF
TGTGCCAGCCTAGGGACAGAGAAAGAAGCTTTCTTT
>many|TRBV12-3/TRBV12-4|.|TRBJ1-1
CASIEDINTEAFF
TGTGCCAGCATCGAGGACATCAACACTGAAGCTTTCTTT
>.|TRBV29-1|TRBD2|TRBJ2-5
CSVGLAPPETQYF
TGCAGCGTTGGACTAGCCCCCCCAGAGACCCAGTACTTC
>.|TRBV12-3/TRBV12-4|TRBD1|TRBJ1-1
CASSHHGTGENTEAFF
TGTGCCAGCAGCCACCACGGGACAGGTGAGAACACTGAAGCTTTCTTT
>many|TRBV6-6|TRBD1|TRBJ1-6
CASSYRQGFGSPLHF
TGTGCCAGCAGTTACAGACAGGGTTTTGGTTCACCCCTCCACTTT
>many|TRBV3-1|TRBD1|TRBJ2-5
CASSRDREYETQYF
TGTGCCAGCAGCCGAGACAGGGAGTACGAGACCCAGTACTTC
>.|TRBV2|TRBD1|TRBJ1-1
CASSLYQGDTEAFF
TGTGCCAGCTCACTGTATCAGGGGGACACTGAAGCTTTCTTT
>many|TRBV2|TRBD1|TRBJ1-6
CASAGQGQTFGSPLHF
TGTGCCAGTGCGGGTCAGGGACAGACCTTTGGTTCACCCCTCCACTTT
>.|TRBV7-3|TRBD2|TRBJ2-1
CASSLMPAGTVEQFF
TGTGCCAGCAGCTTAATGCCAGCGGGAACCGTTGAGCAGTTCTTC
>.|TRBV6-4|.|TRBJ2-3
CASSDVAGSTDTQYF
TGTGCCAGCAGTGACGTTGCGGGGAGCACAGATACGCAGTATTTT
>few|TRBV24-1|.|TRBJ2-3
CATSDFGDVTDTQYF
TGTGCCACCAGTGATTTCGGGGACGTCACGGATACGCAGTATTTT
>.|TRBV20-1|.|TRBJ2-6
CSAGRPAISGANVLTF
TGCAGTGCTGGACGGCCGGCCATCTCTGGGGCCAACGTCCTGACGTTC
>many|TRBV7-6|.|TRBJ2-1
CASSSNNEQFF
TGTGCCAGCAGCTCAAACAATGAGCAGTTCTTC
>many|TRBV10-3|.|TRBJ2-5
CAISESGRNGRGTQYF
TGTGCCATCAGTGAGTCAGGGAGGAACGGCCGGGGGACCCAGTACTTC
>.|TRBV10-3|TRBD2|TRBJ2-7
CAIGTSGLQPYEQYF
TGTGCCATCGGGACTAGCGGGTTACAACCCTACGAGCAGTACTTC
>once|TRBV20-1|TRBD2|TRBJ2-7
CSARPLAGGPPYNEQYF
TGCAGTGCTAGACCTCTAGCGGGAGGGCCCCCCTACAATGAGCAGTACTTC
>.|TRBV7-6|TRBD1|TRBJ2-2
CASSPPPGQRTPANTGELFF
TGTGCCAGCTCACCCCCGCCGGGACAGAGGACCCCCGCGAACACCGGGGAGCTGTTTTTT
>few|TRBV25-1|.|TRBJ2-1
CASSPSEGGDNEQFF
TGTGCCAGCAGTCCTTCCGAGGGGGGCGACAATGAGCAGTTCTTC
>few|TRBV30|.|TRBJ1-5
CAWSRGVVQPQHF
TGTGCCTGGAGTAGGGGGGTTGTTCAGCCCCAGCATTTT
>.|TRBV29-1|TRBD2|TRBJ2-5
CSVGRTSGRNETQYF
TGCAGCGTTGGGAGAACTAGCGGGAGGAATGAGACCCAGTACTTC
>many|TRBV7-2|.|TRBJ1-1
CASSFRDVSTEAFF
TGTGCCAGCAGCTTCAGGGACGTAAGCACTGAAGCTTTCTTT
>.|TRBV7-9|TRBD2|TRBJ2-1
CASSPTLAGLSYNEQFF
TGTGCCAGCAGCCCAACACTAGCGGGGCTATCCTACAATGAGCAGTTCTTC
>.|TRBV19|.|TRBJ2-5
CARNDRETQYF
TGTGCTAGAAATGACCGGGAGACCCAGTACTTC
>few|TRBV9|TRBD1|TRBJ2-7
CASSVVGRGHYEQYF
TGTGCCAGCAGCGTAGTTGGCAGGGGGCACTACGAGCAGTACTTC
>many|TRBV10-3|TRBD1|TRBJ1-1
CAISGRTGVWTEAFF
TGTGCCATCAGTGGAAGGACAGGGGTATGGACTGAAGCTTTCTTT
>many|TRBV12-3/TRBV12-4|TRBD2|TRBJ2-7
CASSFGWRERYEQYF
TGTGCCAGCAGCTTCGGTTGGCGGGAGAGGTACGAGCAGTACTTC
>many|TRBV5-5|.|TRBJ1-2
CASREGEDYGYTF
TGTGCCAGCCGGGAGGGGGAAGATTATGGCTACACCTTC
>.|TRBV24-1|TRBD1|TRBJ2-5
CATSRQGSETQYF
TGTGCCACCAGCAGACAGGGGAGCGAGACCCAGTACTTC